The clone carrying this TCR beta chain was seen a single time. As for time point: patch test 3, about 24 weeks after DPC sensitization. Treatment reported: therapeutic diphenylcyclopropenone sensitization with weekly scalp DPC. This specimen comes from a study of human T cells and chemical hapten exposure. The CDR3 is 18 amino acids. The V segment lost 0 bases and the J segment 8 bases; nucleotides outside the gene matches: 13. The germline V gene encodes CDR1 SGHRS and CDR2 YFSETQ. TCRdb called the RACE reads again in MiXCR, with one record for every CDR3 protein. In the table there are 210,000 or so distinct CDR3 sequences, about 22% of which are singletons.

The receptor comes from a woman in her 40s with alopecia areata. Some clones in this sample may be carry-over from other donors' samples. This chain joins TRBV5-1 and TRBJ2-1; 11 bases match TRBD2. Sequencing used whole blood, obtained in connection with sensitization to the hapten diphenylcyclopropenone (DPC). CDR3 sequence: CASSLGISGRAVGDEQFF. CDR3 bases: TGCGCCAGCAGCTTGGGAATTAGCGGGAGGGCAGTCGGTGATGAGCAGTTCTTC.